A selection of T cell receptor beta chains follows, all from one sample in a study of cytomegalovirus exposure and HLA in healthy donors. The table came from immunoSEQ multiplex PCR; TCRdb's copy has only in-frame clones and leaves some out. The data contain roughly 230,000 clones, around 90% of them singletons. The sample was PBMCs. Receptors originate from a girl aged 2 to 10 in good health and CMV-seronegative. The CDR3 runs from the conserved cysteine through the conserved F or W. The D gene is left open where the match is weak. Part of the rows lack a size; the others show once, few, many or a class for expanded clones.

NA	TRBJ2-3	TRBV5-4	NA	CASSPDLTSWNTDTQYF	TGTGCCAGCAGCCCGGACCTGACTAGTTGGAACACAGATACGCAGTATTTT
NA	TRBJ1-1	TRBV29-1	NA	CSVDRGVGLMNTEAFF	TGCAGCGTTGACCGGGGGGTCGGCCTAATGAACACTGAAGCTTTCTTT
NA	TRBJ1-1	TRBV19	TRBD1	CASSRTGGSHWSPNTEAFF	TGTGCCAGTAGTCGGACAGGGGGCTCCCATTGGTCCCCAAACACTGAAGCTTTCTTT
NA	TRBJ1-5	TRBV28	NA	CASSLSGKGNQPQHF	TGTGCCAGCAGTTTATCGGGAAAGGGCAATCAGCCCCAGCATTTT
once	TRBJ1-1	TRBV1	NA	CTSSHHRQGPPNTEAFF	TGCACCAGCAGCCACCACCGACAGGGGCCTCCGAACACTGAAGCTTTCTTT
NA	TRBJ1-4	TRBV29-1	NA	CSVIGTPEKLFF	TGCAGCGTAATCGGGACTCCGGAAAAACTGTTTTTT
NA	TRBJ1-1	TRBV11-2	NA	CASSLGGRNTEAFF	TGTGCCAGCAGCTTAGGGGGGCGCAACACTGAAGCTTTCTTT
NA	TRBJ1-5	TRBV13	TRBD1	CASSLGTGPSQPQHF	TGTGCCAGCAGCTTGGGGACAGGGCCCAGTCAGCCCCAGCATTTT
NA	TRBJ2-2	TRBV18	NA	CASSPPSLTGELFF	TGTGCCAGCTCACCACCGTCTCTGACCGGGGAGCTGTTTTTT
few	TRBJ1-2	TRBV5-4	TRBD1	CASSLAQGAYGYTF	TGTGCCAGCAGCTTGGCCCAGGGGGCCTATGGCTACACCTTC
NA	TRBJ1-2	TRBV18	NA	CASSVSRETYGYTF	TGTGCCAGCTCGGTGAGTCGGGAAACCTATGGCTACACCTTC
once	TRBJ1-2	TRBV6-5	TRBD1	CASRTRGRNYGYTF	TGTGCCAGCAGAACCAGGGGGCGTAACTATGGCTACACCTTC
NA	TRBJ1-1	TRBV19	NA	CASSTEGTEAFF	TGTGCCAGTAGTACGGAGGGCACTGAAGCTTTCTTT
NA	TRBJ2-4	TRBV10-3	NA	CAISERGSVIQYF	TGTGCCATCAGTGAGAGGGGATCGGTCATTCAGTACTTC
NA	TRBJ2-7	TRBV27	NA	CASTLRAGAALYEQYF	TGTGCCAGCACCCTCCGGGCAGGGGCCGCACTTTACGAGCAGTACTTC
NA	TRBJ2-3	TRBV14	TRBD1	CASSQIDRGWGTDTQYF	TGTGCCAGCAGCCAAATTGACAGGGGTTGGGGCACAGATACGCAGTATTTT
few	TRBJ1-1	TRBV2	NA	CASSLPGETEAFF	TGTGCCAGCAGTCTCCCAGGGGAGACTGAAGCTTTCTTT
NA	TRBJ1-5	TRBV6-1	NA	CASSEDRTNQPQHF	TGTGCCAGCAGTGAGGACAGAACTAATCAGCCCCAGCATTTT
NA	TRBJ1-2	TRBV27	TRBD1	CASSLDAGGYGYTF	TGTGCCAGCAGTTTAGATGCAGGGGGGTATGGCTACACCTTC
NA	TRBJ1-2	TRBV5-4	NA	CASSLDRDGGYTF	TGTGCCAGCAGCTTGGACAGGGACGGTGGCTACACCTTC
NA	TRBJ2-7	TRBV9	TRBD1	CASSVEGDSIAEQYF	TGTGCCAGCAGCGTAGAGGGGGACAGTATCGCCGAGCAGTACTTC
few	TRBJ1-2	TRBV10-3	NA	CAISGSDYGYTF	TGTGCCATCAGCGGGAGTGACTATGGCTACACCTTC
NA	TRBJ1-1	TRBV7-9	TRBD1	CASSPATGGLRNTEAFF	TGTGCCAGCAGCCCAGCAACAGGGGGACTCAGGAACACTGAAGCTTTCTTT
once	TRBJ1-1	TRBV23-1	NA	CASSQLGRAFF	TGCGCCAGCAGTCAATTGGGGAGAGCTTTCTTT
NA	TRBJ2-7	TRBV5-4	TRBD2	CASSLVFLGLAGNGDEQYF	TGTGCCAGCAGCTTGGTGTTTCTGGGACTAGCGGGAAACGGTGACGAGCAGTACTTC
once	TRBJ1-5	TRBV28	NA	CASSRRGTAGNQPQHF	TGTGCCAGCAGCCGTCGGGGCACCGCGGGGAATCAGCCCCAGCATTTT
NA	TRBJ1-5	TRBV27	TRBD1	CASSPRTTGGDQPQHF	TGTGCCAGCAGTCCCAGAACAACAGGGGGCGATCAGCCCCAGCATTTT
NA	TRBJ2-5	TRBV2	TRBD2	CASRVAGVVKETQYF	TGTGCCAGCAGAGTAGCGGGGGTTGTGAAAGAGACCCAGTACTTC
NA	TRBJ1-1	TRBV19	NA	CASIVGTKYTEAFF	TGTGCCAGTATCGTCGGGACAAAATACACTGAAGCTTTCTTT
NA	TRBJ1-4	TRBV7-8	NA	CASSLALQGELFF	TGTGCCAGCAGCTTAGCCCTACAGGGAGAACTGTTTTTT